The next 16 T cell receptor beta chains were all read from a single sample in a study of cytomegalovirus exposure and HLA in healthy donors. With 60 Vbeta and 13 Jbeta primers, the PCR was carried out. This table comes from immunoSEQ multiplex PCR, and its TCRdb copy is limited to in-frame clones, with some not included. The sample comprises 150,000 to 200,000 clones, approximately 84% of which are singletons, and around 6% rests with the top ten. The specimen sequenced was PBMCs. The receptors shown here come from a woman in her 30s in good health and CMV-seropositive.

The chain uses TRBV6-5 and TRBJ2-7; D is perhaps TRBD2 (5 bases). The CDR3 consists of 15 residues. Germline V gene data show CDR1 as MNHEY and CDR2 as SVGAGI. The ends were cut back, 7 bases at V and 0 bases at J, with 16 bases in the middle. The CDR3 DNA is TGTGCCAGCATAGGAGGACCCTGGGACTCCTACGAGCAGTACTTC. Translation gives CASIGGPWDSYEQYF.

CDR3 nucleotide sequence: TGTGCCAGCAGTCGCGGGGGTGCCCTATGGGGTGAGCAGTTCTTC. It yields the protein CASSRGGALWGEQFF. J is TRBJ2-1 and V is TRBV6-5; 7 bases align to TRBD2. V shed 5 bases and J 9 bases; nucleotides not matched to a gene: 13. CDR1 MNHEY and CDR2 SVGAGI come from the germline V gene. The CDR3 runs 15 residues.

The chain has TRBV5-4 and TRBJ1-1, with D unclear. The CDR3 contains 14 residues. Germline CDR1 reads SGHNT; CDR2 reads YYREEE (reference sequence). V lost 2 bases and J 1 base, leaving 9 bases between the germline ends. The CDR3 nucleotides are TGTGCCAGCAGCTTTATCCGGGAGAACACTGAAGCTTTCTTT. Translation: CASSFIRENTEAFF.

A single count supports this clone. V gene TRBV11-2 combines with J gene TRBJ1-2; weak D call: TRBD1 (5 bases). The V gene's germline CDR1 is SGHAT and CDR2 FQNNGV. This CDR3 contains 14 residues. The V gene lost 0 bases and the J gene lost 7 bases, with 12 bases spanning the gap. CDR3 coding DNA: TGTGCCAGCAGCTTAGATCTAGGGGTTGGTGGCTACACCTTC. This gives the protein CASSLDLGVGGYTF.

The V call is TRBV6-5, the J call TRBJ1-6, with unresolved D. The germline CDR1 and CDR2 sequences are MNHEY and SVGAGI. The CDR3 length is 16 residues. Trimming removed 2 bases from V and 10 bases from J, with 18 bases in between. The CDR3 DNA follows: TGTGCCAGCAGTTACGGGATGGTTGGAGGGCAGTCACCCCTCCACTTT. Translation: CASSYGMVGGQSPLHF.

The V and J genes are TRBV2 and TRBJ1-1; unclear D gene. The CDR3 totals 10 residues. V lost 9 bases and J lost 0, with 2 bases in between. The germline V gene has CDR1 SNHLY and CDR2 FYNNEI. This chain's CDR3 is CASMNTEAFF. The CDR3 DNA sequence: TGTGCCAGTATGAACACTGAAGCTTTCTTT.

The gene calls are TRBV5-6 and TRBJ2-1; 10 bases map to TRBD2. The CDR3 sequence is 15 residues long. Germline trimming cut 3 bases from V and 6 bases from J; bases unmatched to any gene: 6. Looked up from germline, CDR1 is SGHDT and CDR2 is YYEEEE. CDR3 sequence reads: CASSWASGSLNEQFF. The CDR3 coding sequence is TGTGCCAGCAGCTGGGCTAGCGGGAGCCTCAATGAGCAGTTCTTC.

This chain connects TRBV6-5 to TRBJ2-7, with 7 bases lining up with TRBD1. CDR1 is MNHEY, CDR2 SVGAGI, per germline. J lost 2 bases, V lost 0 bases, and 7 bases had no gene match. The CDR3 has 16 amino acids. The CDR3 sequence is CASSYSIYRGPYEQYF. The CDR3 DNA is TGTGCCAGCAGTTACTCGATATACAGGGGCCCCTACGAGCAGTACTTC.

The rearrangement joins TRBV7-9 to TRBJ1-4; D perhaps matches TRBD1 (5 bases). The V end was cut by 3 bases, the J end by 8 bases, with 13 bases between. This CDR3 is 14 amino acids long. The germline V gene encodes CDR1 SEHNR and CDR2 FQNEAQ (reference sequence). CDR3 bases: TGTGCCAGCAGCTTTTCACTCGGGGGGGAAAAACTGTTTTTT. Translated: CASSFSLGGEKLFF. The full variable domain, with the rest looked up from reference TRBV7-9 and TRBJ1-4, is DTGVSQNPRHKITKRGQNVTFRCDPISEHNRLYWYRQTLGQGPEFLTYFQNEAQLEKSRLLSDRFSAERPKGSFSTLEIQRTEQGDSAMYLCASSFSLGGEKLFFGSGTQLSVL.

This chain uses TRBV19 with TRBJ1-1; a possible D gene is TRBD1 (6 bases). Germline V gene data show CDR1 as LNHDA and CDR2 as SQIVND (reference sequence). V lost 6 bases and J lost 11, with 25 bases in between. CDR3 size: 15 residues. The chain's CDR3 is CASREGGAVGGQAFF. The CDR3 region has the DNA TGTGCCAGTAGGGAGGGGGGGGCCGTCGGGGGTCAGGCTTTCTTT.

The chain joins TRBV6-6 to TRBJ1-4, with D tentatively TRBD1 (5 bases). Trimming pared 6 bases from V and 4 bases from J, leaving 15 bases between. Per germline, CDR1 MNHNY and CDR2 SVGAGI (reference sequence). CDR3 length: 15 residues. The CDR3 loop reads CASSSGTHLNEKLFF. The DNA for the CDR3 is TGTGCCAGCAGCTCCGGGACTCATCTTAATGAAAAACTGTTTTTT.

The chain is built from TRBV13 and TRBJ2-5, with D unclear. This CDR3 has 14 residues. Germline V lookup: CDR1 PRHDT, CDR2 FYEKMQ (reference sequence). The ends were cut back, 5 bases at V and 1 base at J, with 11 bases in the middle. In DNA form, the CDR3 reads TGTGCCAGCAGCCCCATTCAGTTCCAAGAGACCCAGTACTTC. Amino acids: CASSPIQFQETQYF.

This rearrangement joins TRBV5-6 to TRBJ1-1; no clear D gene. The CDR3 has 13 amino acids. V was pared by 0 bases and J by 6 bases, with 9 bases between. Germline values: CDR1 SGHDT, CDR2 YYEEEE. CDR3 sequence (DNA): TGTGCCAGCAGCTTGGCCGGGGTCGCTGAAGCTTTCTTT. Translated: CASSLAGVAEAFF.

The chain is built from TRBV18 and TRBJ2-5; 9 positions agree with TRBD2. CDR1 and CDR2 from the germline V gene are KGHSH and LQKENI. This CDR3 is built from 16 residues. The J segment lost 1 base and the V segment lost 3 bases, leaving 6 bases of the junction unmatched. The CDR3 nucleotides read TGTGCCAGCTCACCGAAAGTAGCGGGGGTCCAAGAGACCCAGTACTTC. It is translated as CASSPKVAGVQETQYF.

The genes are TRBV28 and TRBJ2-5, with 9 bases aligning to TRBD1. This CDR3 has 15 residues. J gave up 0 bases and V 5 bases, and 4 bases lay outside the gene matches. Germline assignment: CDR1 MDHEN and CDR2 SYDVKM. The CDR3: CASSRTGEHQETQYF. CDR3 sequence (DNA): TGTGCCAGCAGTCGGACAGGGGAACACCAAGAGACCCAGTACTTC.

The rearrangement joins TRBV30 to TRBJ1-4, with 7 bases identical to TRBD1. The CDR3 runs to 15 residues. The V gene end was trimmed by 5 bases and the J gene end by 7 bases; junction bases not matched to a gene: 13. CDR1 is GTSNPN and CDR2 is SVGIG in the germline V gene (reference sequence). The CDR3 nucleotides read TGTGCCTGGGCCTGGACAGGTCCGTTAAGTGAAAAACTGTTTTTT. Translation: CAWAWTGPLSEKLFF.